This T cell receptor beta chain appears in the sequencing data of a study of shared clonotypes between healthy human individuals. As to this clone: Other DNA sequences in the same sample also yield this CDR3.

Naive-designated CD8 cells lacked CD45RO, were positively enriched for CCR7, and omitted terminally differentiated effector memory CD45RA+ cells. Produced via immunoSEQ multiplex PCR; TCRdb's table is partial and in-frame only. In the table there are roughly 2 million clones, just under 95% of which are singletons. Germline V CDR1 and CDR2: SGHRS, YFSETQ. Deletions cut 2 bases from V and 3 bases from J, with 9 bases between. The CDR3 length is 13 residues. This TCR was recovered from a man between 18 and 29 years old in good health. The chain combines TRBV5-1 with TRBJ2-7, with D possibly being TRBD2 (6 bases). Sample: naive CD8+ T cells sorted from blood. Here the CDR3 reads CASSFAGSYEQYF. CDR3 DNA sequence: TGCGCCAGCAGCTTTGCGGGAAGCTACGAGCAGTACTTC.